This T cell receptor (beta chain) was identified in a study of a mutant IDH1 vaccine in newly diagnosed glioma (dated by TCRdb to the early 2020s). With respect to the entire study: Patients received eight vaccinations in weeks 1, 3, 5, 7, 11, 15, 19 and 23, corresponding to visits V03 through V10. Vaccination began 4-6 weeks after radiotherapy alone, or alongside temozolomide cycles in the chemotherapy-containing groups. Of the roughly 30 treated patients, approximately 62% were male and around 40% were female, and the mean age was 40.4 years. Prior to enrollment, patients had been given standard therapy consisting of radiotherapy alone, temozolomide alone, or radiochemotherapy with temozolomide, with the combination given to most patients. Peripheral blood samples were drawn at six visits, namely V03 (baseline), V05, V07, V10, V12 and V13. For exploratory analyses, longitudinal TCRB deep sequencing was carried out in around 26 treated patients wherever samples were available. Study-wide conclusions, independent of this receptor: It was noted by the authors that analyses of patient blood samples could not be reproduced owing to sample limitations. Pseudoprogression seemed to be unrelated to changes in the top peripheral T cell clonotypes found by TCRB sequencing. Availability determined which PBMC samples were chosen for TCRB deep sequencing. Across multiple MHC alleles, vaccine-induced immune responses were seen in about 93% of patients.

From its cysteine to its phenylalanine, the CDR3 spans 15 amino acids. The sequence is cut down to CDR3 DNA, 45 bases in frame from base 1. The germline V gene encodes CDR1 LGHNA and CDR2 YNFKEQ. After removal of 8 bases from V and 0 bases from J, the junction retains 9 bases not matched to a gene. Per the publication, the time point label means: week 5, during vaccination. Every vaccine dose consisted of 300 ug of a 20-mer mutant IDH1 peptide in Montanide, administered subcutaneously together with topical imiquimod. All donors had newly diagnosed IDH1-mutant astrocytomas of WHO grade 3 or 4 that showed loss of nuclear ATRX. The samples were drawn from NOA16, a multicentre, single-arm, open-label phase I trial in Germany that tested a mutant IDH1 peptide vaccine in humans for the first time. The DNeasy Blood and Tissue Kit was used to extract genomic DNA from EDTA blood for TCRB sequencing. In this sample, this clone turned up once. Its cognate antigen has yet to be identified. Qualities for individual bases were not recorded, and no much larger clone is one base off.

The library was prepared using the immunoSEQ multiplex PCR assay. Following the manufacturer's protocol, the hsTCRB Kit was used to amplify rearranged TCR beta chain sequences. TCRB libraries were sequenced on an Illumina MiSeq. The authors' pipeline ran thus. The kit vendor's proprietary platform handled demultiplexing, trimming and gene mapping. As stored in TCRdb, this immuneACCESS dataset retains in-frame rearrangements with V and J assigned. A fraction of the clones does not appear; measured against another copy, unresolved V genes explain less than half of the discrepancy, and the remainder lacks a known reason. The D gene and trimming were derived from the DNA, and the V and J assignments and clone size from that table. The sample profile shows about 83,000 clones; 75% to 95% of them were found once. The ten largest make up 0.55% to 0.65% of the sample.

The V and J genes are TRBV4-2 and TRBJ2-5; TRBD2 agrees with 7 junctional bases. This sequence originates from a woman in her fifties or sixties with glioma. The sequences come from PBMCs, collected from a glioma patient whose treatment included an IDH1 peptide vaccine. The bases are TGTGCCAGCCGATATAGCGGGCTTAACCAAGAGACCCAGTACTTC. Translation gives CASRYSGLNQETQYF.